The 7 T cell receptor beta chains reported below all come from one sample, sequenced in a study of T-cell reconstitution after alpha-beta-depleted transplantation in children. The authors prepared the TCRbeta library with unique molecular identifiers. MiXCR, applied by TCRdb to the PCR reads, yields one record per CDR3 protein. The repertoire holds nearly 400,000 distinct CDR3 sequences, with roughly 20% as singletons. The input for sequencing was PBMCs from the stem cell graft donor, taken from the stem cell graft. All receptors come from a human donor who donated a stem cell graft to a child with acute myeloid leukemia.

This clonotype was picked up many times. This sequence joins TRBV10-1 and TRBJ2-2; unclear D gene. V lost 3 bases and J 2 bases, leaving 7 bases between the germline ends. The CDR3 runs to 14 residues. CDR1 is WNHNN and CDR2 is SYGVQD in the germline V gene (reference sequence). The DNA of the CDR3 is TGCGCCAGCAGTGACAGGATAAACACCGGGGAGCTGTTTTTT. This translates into CASSDRINTGELFF.

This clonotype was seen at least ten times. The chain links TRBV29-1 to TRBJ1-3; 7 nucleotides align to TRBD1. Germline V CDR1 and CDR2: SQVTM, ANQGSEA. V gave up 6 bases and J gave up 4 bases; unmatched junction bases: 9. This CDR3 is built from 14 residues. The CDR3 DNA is TGCAGCGTGACCGAGAGGGGGCAAGGAAACACCATATATTTT. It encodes CSVTERGQGNTIYF. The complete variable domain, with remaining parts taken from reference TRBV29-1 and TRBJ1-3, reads SAVISQKPSRDICQRGTSLTIQCQVDSQVTMMFWYRQQPGQSLTLIATANQGSEATYESGFVIDKFPISRPNLTFSTLTVSNMSPEDSSIYLCSVTERGQGNTIYFGEGSWLTVV.

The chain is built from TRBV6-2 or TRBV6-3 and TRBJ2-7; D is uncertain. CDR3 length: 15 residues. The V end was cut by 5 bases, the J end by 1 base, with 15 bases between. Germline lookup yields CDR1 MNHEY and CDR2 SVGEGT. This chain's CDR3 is CASSPLVPRSYEQYF. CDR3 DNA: TGTGCCAGCAGTCCCCTAGTCCCGAGATCCTACGAGCAGTACTTC.

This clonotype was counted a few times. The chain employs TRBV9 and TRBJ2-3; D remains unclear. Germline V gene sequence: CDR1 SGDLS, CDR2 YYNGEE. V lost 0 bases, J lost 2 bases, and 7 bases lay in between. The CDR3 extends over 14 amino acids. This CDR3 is CASSVVVHTDTQYF. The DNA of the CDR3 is TGTGCCAGCAGCGTAGTAGTGCACACAGATACGCAGTATTTT.

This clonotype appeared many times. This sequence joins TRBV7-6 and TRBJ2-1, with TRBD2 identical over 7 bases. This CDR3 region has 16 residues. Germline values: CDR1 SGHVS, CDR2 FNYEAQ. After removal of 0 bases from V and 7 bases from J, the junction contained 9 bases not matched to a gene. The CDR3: CASSLAWLVGGNEQFF. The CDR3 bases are TGTGCCAGCAGCTTAGCTTGGCTAGTGGGGGGGAATGAGCAGTTCTTC.

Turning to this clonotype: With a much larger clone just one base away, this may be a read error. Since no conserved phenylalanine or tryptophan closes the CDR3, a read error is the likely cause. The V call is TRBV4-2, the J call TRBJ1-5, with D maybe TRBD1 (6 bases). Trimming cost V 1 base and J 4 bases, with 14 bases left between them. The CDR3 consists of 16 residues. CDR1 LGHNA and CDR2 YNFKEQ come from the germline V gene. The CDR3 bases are TGTGCCAGCAGCCAAGCCCGGGCACAGGGTAATCAGCCCCAGCATTGT. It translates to CASSQARAQGNQPQHC.

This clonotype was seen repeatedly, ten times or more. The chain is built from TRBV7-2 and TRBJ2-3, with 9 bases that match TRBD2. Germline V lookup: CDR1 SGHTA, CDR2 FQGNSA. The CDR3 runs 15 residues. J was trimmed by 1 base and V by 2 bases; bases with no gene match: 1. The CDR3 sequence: CASSLLAGGTDTQYF. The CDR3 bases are TGTGCCAGCAGCTTATTAGCGGGAGGCACAGATACGCAGTATTTT. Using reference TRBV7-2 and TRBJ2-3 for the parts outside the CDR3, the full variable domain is GAGVSQSPSNKVTEKGKDVELRCDPISGHTALYWYRQSLGQGLEFLIYFQGNSAPDKSGLPSDRFSAERTGGSVSTLTIQRTQQEDSAVYLCASSLLAGGTDTQYFGPGTRLTVL.